The TCR beta chain under discussion was sequenced for a study of CD8 T cells in ankylosing spondylitis. Notes on the study in general: Those disease-linked clones were CD8+; they were also relatively rare in peripheral blood. Seemingly distinctive of ankylosing spondylitis blood was a TCR beta motif formed by eight highly homologous variants. Reportedly, disease-linked clones are significantly enriched in ankylosing spondylitis patients' matched synovial fluid.

On this clonotype itself: The antigen is not known.

Germline lookup yields CDR1 MDHEN and CDR2 SYDVKM. With V trimmed by 6 bases and J by 2 bases, 2 bases remained unmatched. The CDR3 spans 14 residues. Using quantitative 5'-RACE with molecular barcodes, the authors made TCR beta libraries. Using its own MiXCR run on the 5' RACE reads, TCRdb lists one record per CDR3 protein. In the table there are fewer than 450,000 distinct CDR3 sequences, about 15% of which are singletons. This TCR was sampled from a male donor with ankylosing spondylitis. The chain combines TRBV28 with TRBJ2-7, with TRBD2 identical over 12 bases. Material for sequencing was blood, either unsorted or a sorted T cell fraction (not recorded which). The CDR3, as DNA: TGTGCCAGCAGACTAGCGGGAGGTGCCTACGAGCAGTACTTC. Translated: CASRLAGGAYEQYF.